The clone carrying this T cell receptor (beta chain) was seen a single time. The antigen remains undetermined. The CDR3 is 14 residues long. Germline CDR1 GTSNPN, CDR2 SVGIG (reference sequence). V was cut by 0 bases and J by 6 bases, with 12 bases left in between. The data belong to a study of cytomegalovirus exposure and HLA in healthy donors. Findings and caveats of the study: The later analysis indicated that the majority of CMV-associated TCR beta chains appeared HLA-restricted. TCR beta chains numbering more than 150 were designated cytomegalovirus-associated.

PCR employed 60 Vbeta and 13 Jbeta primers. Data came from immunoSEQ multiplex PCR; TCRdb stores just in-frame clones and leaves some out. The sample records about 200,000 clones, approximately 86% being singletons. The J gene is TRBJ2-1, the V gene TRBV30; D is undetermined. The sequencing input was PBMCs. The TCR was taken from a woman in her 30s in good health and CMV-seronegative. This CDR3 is CAWSVFGSINEQFF. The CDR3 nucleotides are TGTGCCTGGAGTGTATTCGGGTCTATCAATGAGCAGTTCTTC.